In its sample, the clone carrying this T cell receptor beta chain was seen a few times. Its antigen is as yet unknown. Trimming cost V 5 bases and J 8 bases; bases outside gene matches: 15. The germline CDR1 and CDR2 sequences are SEHNR and FQNEAQ (reference sequence). The CDR3 totals 16 residues. Unique molecular identifiers were carried by the TCR beta cDNA libraries. The yield from roughly 1 to 10 million T cells was roughly 500,000 cDNA molecules in total. TCRdb ran MiXCR on the PCR reads and lists one entry per CDR3 protein. The sample lists roughly 400,000 distinct CDR3 sequences; 35% to 45% were seen once. This entry comes from a study of post-analysis software for immune sequencing data. Study overall: Some patients lacked subtype; others had relapsing-remitting, secondary progressive or progressive-relapsing disease. Overall study results and limits: Normalized Chao1 diversity in multiple sclerosis patients fell significantly below that of controls. Samples sharing a preparation batch grouped tightly together when assessed by F measure. Patients carried roughly 5 TRBV segments more frequently than controls did, and TRBV5-6, TRBV5-1 and TRBV20-1 were among them.

The rearrangement uses TRBV7-9 and TRBJ2-1; TRBD2 matches at 7 bases. This sequence originates from a girl aged 2-10 years with multiple sclerosis. The sample consisted of blood. The CDR3 DNA follows: TGTGCCAGCAGCATTCTCCCAAGCGGGATCATCGATGAGCAGTTCTTC. This translates into CASSILPSGIIDEQFF.